This record looks at one T cell receptor beta chain sequence and its context. Its target is unknown. Libraries were prepared by immunoSEQ multiplex PCR; TCRdb keeps only in-frame clonotypes and omits some of them. The repertoire holds about 37,000 clones, with 87% as singletons. These data are taken from a study of OX40 agonist ivuxolimab in advanced cancers. Study-wide context: Patients took ivuxolimab, an agonistic anti-OX40 (CD134) antibody. Six ivuxolimab dose levels, 0.01 to 10 mg/kg, were given intravenously every 2 weeks. Two cutaneous melanoma patients and one hepatocellular carcinoma patient, three in all, had partial responses.

Study observations and caveats: In general, CD8+ T cells held more expanded clones than CD4+ did, on average.

The sequencing used CD4+ or CD8+ T cells sorted from blood, collected in a trial of the OX40 agonist ivuxolimab. This clonotype was obtained from an adult with an advanced solid tumor such as melanoma, head and neck, liver or kidney cancer.

The CDR3 DNA sequence: TGCGCCAGCAGCCCCGGGACAGGGGAAAAACTGTTTTTT. Its protein product is CASSPGTGEKLFF. The chain has TRBV5-1 and TRBJ1-4, with 9 bases lining up with TRBD1. The V segment lost 4 bases and the J segment 8 bases; nucleotides outside the gene matches: 3. This CDR3 is 13 amino acids long. Germline lookup yields CDR1 SGHRS and CDR2 YFSETQ.